This entry lists 4 T cell receptor beta chains sequenced from one sample in a study of spatial heterogeneity in lung cancer. One entry per CDR3 protein results from TCRdb running MiXCR on the 5' RACE reads. The sample has roughly 6,900 distinct CDR3 sequences, 4.5% to 7% seen once. Indicated time point: sample taken at primary tumor resection. Unsorted tumor, nontumor lung tissue or cryopreserved PBMC supplied the whole RNA. Material: normal lung tissue next to the tumor, obtained at surgery. Receptors originate from a female donor with early-stage non-small cell lung cancer.

By share, this clonotype counts as medium-sized. The library was designed around alpha chains, so this beta chain is a stray read whose abundance carries little weight. J is TRBJ2-6 and V is TRBV12-3 or TRBV12-4; D is undetermined. The CDR3 is made up of 15 amino acids. V lost 6 bases and J 0 bases, leaving 9 bases between the germline ends. For the CDR3, the DNA is TGTGCCAGCAGCAATCCTAGCTCTGGGGCCAACGTCCTGACTTTC. Protein sequence: CASSNPSSGANVLTF.

This clonotype was found many times. The size of this beta chain means little, since it is a stray read in a library made for alpha chains. The chain uses TRBV30 and TRBJ1-2; D perhaps matches TRBD1 (5 bases). The CDR3 is made up of 14 amino acids. The V and J ends lost 4 bases and 5 bases respectively, with 17 bases between them. In germline, CDR1 is GTSNPN, CDR2 SVGIG (reference sequence). The CDR3 protein is CAWTPMGPPYGYTF. The CDR3 DNA follows: TGTGCCTGGACGCCGATGGGACCACCTTATGGCTACACCTTC.

This clonotype occurred a few times. In a library made to pick up alpha chains, this beta chain is a stray read with a size that means little. V and J are TRBV7-3 and TRBJ2-5; no definite D call. The CDR3 has 13 residues. Germline CDR1 SGHTA, CDR2 FQGTGA. Trimming pared 4 bases from V and 3 bases from J, leaving 9 bases between. CDR3 DNA: TGTGCCAGCAGCTATCATAGAGAAGAGACCCAGTACTTC. It translates to CASSYHREETQYF.

This clonotype came up a few times. This beta chain lies outside the target of a library built for alpha chains; its clone size means little. CDR3: CASSPSKSPVGGGYTF. As DNA, the CDR3 is TGTGCCAGCTCACCAAGCAAGTCACCGGTAGGAGGAGGCTACACCTTC. The V call is TRBV18, the J call TRBJ1-2, with D uncertain. V lost 2 bases to trimming and J lost 8 bases, with 21 bases between them. Germline assignment: CDR1 KGHSH and CDR2 LQKENI. The CDR3 totals 16 residues.